This is a list of T cell receptor beta chains from one sample in a study of blood T cell repertoires in COVID-19. TCRdb keeps only in-frame clones here, not all; method: immunoSEQ multiplex PCR. The table lists fewer than 600,000 clones, approximately 89% of them singletons, with 0.75% to 0.9% in the top ten. The specimen was peripheral blood. The origin of the receptors is a man aged 18 to 30 with COVID-19, enrolled during active disease. Each CDR3 is given with its conserved first and last residue. The D gene is left open where the match is weak. Size values are once, few and many counts, or a class for expanded clones, and some rows have none.

D gene	CDR3 length	V gene	J gene	clone size	CDR3 DNA	CDR3 protein
TRBD2	17	TRBV18	TRBJ2-3	-	TGTGCCAGCTCACCTAGCCTCAGCGGGAGGAGCACAGATACGCAGTATTTT	CASSPSLSGRSTDTQYF
-	17	TRBV4-2	TRBJ2-3	once	TGTGCCAGCAGCCGCCAGACCGGGACTGTTACCACAGATACGCAGTATTTT	CASSRQTGTVTTDTQYF
TRBD2	12	TRBV24-1	TRBJ2-1	once	TGTGCCACCAGTGATCGGACTAGATCTCAGTTCTTC	CATSDRTRSQFF
-	14	TRBV9	TRBJ2-3	-	TGTGCCAGCAGCGTAGAGGGGCACCCAGATACGCAGTATTTT	CASSVEGHPDTQYF
TRBD1	16	TRBV19	TRBJ1-5	-	TGTGCCAGCCGTAACAGGGGGTCATATAGCAATCAGCCCCAGCATTTT	CASRNRGSYSNQPQHF
TRBD1	13	TRBV10-3	TRBJ2-5	-	TGTGCCATCAGGACAGGGGAGAAAGAGACCCAGTACTTC	CAIRTGEKETQYF
-	13	TRBV7-9	TRBJ2-5	-	TGTGCCAGCAGCATGGACAACCAAGAGACCCAGTACTTC	CASSMDNQETQYF
-	13	TRBV2	TRBJ2-7	-	TGTGCCAGCCACCGGGACTCCTTTGGTGAGCAGTACTTC	CASHRDSFGEQYF
-	14	TRBV6-6	TRBJ1-2	-	TGTGCCAGCAGTTATAGGTCGGGGATTTATGGCTACACCTTC	CASSYRSGIYGYTF
TRBD2	15	TRBV29-1	TRBJ2-3	-	TGCAGCGCAGGCCAGCGGGAGATCGGCACAGATACGCAGTATTTT	CSAGQREIGTDTQYF
-	11	TRBV7-9	TRBJ1-2	-	TGTGCCAGCAGCGAACAGGCGGGCTACACCTTC	CASSEQAGYTF
TRBD2	15	TRBV13	TRBJ2-7	-	TGTGCCAGCAGCGGCGGACTAGTCAGCTCCTACGAGCAGTACTTC	CASSGGLVSSYEQYF
TRBD1	16	TRBV30	TRBJ2-2	-	TGTGCCTCCAACTGGGACAGGGGAAGTTGGGCCGGGGAGCTGTTTTTT	CASNWDRGSWAGELFF
-	14	TRBV21-1	TRBJ2-1	few	TGTGCCAGCAGCGGCCGGGACAGGGGCGATGAGCAGTTCTTC	CASSGRDRGDEQFF
TRBD2	15	TRBV5-1	TRBJ2-1	-	TGCGCCAGCAGCATAGGGACTAGCGGGGTCAATGAGCAGTTCTTC	CASSIGTSGVNEQFF
-	14	TRBV6-5	TRBJ1-2	-	TGTGCCAGCAGTTACGCGGCCAGCCTCGGTGGCTACACCTTC	CASSYAASLGGYTF
TRBD2	18	TRBV4-1	TRBJ2-4	-	TGCGCCAGCAGCCAAGGCCCACCCGGACTAGCAAGATCGAACATTCAGTACTTC	CASSQGPPGLARSNIQYF
-	15	TRBV5-5	TRBJ2-2	-	TGTGCCAGCAGCTTGGTGGCAACGAACACCGGGGAGCTGTTTTTT	CASSLVATNTGELFF
-	13	TRBV7-3	TRBJ2-1	few	TGTGCCAGCAGCTCGGGACTGCTAAATGAGCAGTTCTTC	CASSSGLLNEQFF
-	14	TRBV7-8	TRBJ1-5	-	TGTGCCAGCAGCCCCCCCGACATTAATCAGCCCCAGCATTTT	CASSPPDINQPQHF
-	12	TRBV2	TRBJ1-2	-	TGTGCCAGCACAGAGGTGCTTGGTGGCTACACCTTC	CASTEVLGGYTF
-	14	TRBV6-1	TRBJ2-2	-	TGTGCCAGCAGTGAACAGGTTAACACCGGGGAGCTGTTTTTT	CASSEQVNTGELFF
TRBD2	16	TRBV12-5	TRBJ2-7	-	TGTGCTAGTGCCCAGAGACTAGCGTCCAACTCCTACGAGCAGTACTTC	CASAQRLASNSYEQYF
-	13	TRBV6-5	TRBJ1-1	-	TGTGCCAGCAGTTACGCGGGGGACACTGAAGCTTTCTTT	CASSYAGDTEAFF
-	11	TRBV12-3/TRBV12-4	TRBJ1-1	few	TGTGCCAGCAGAGAGGGTACTGAAGCTTTCTTT	CASREGTEAFF
TRBD2	16	TRBV7-3	TRBJ2-2	-	TGTGCCAGCAGCTCGGGACTAGCGGGGTTCGCCGGGGAGCTGTTTTTT	CASSSGLAGFAGELFF
-	15	TRBV4-1	TRBJ1-6	-	TGCGCCAGCAGACTGTTCAGGGATCGTAATTCACCCCTCCACTTT	CASRLFRDRNSPLHF
TRBD2	18	TRBV4-1	TRBJ2-5	-	TGCGCCAGCAGCCAAGAGCTAGCGGGGGGGTATTGGGTGGAGACCCAGTACTTC	CASSQELAGGYWVETQYF
-	16	TRBV9	TRBJ1-3	-	TGTGCCAGCAGCGTCACTCTGTCGCCCTCTGGAAACACCATATATTTT	CASSVTLSPSGNTIYF
TRBD1	15	TRBV6-6	TRBJ2-7	once	TGTGCCAGCAGCGCACCGGGACAGGGAACCTACGAGCAGTACTTC	CASSAPGQGTYEQYF
TRBD2	15	TRBV5-1	TRBJ2-5	-	TGCGCCAGCAGCTTGGGGGTAGCGGGAGAAGAGACCCAGTACTTC	CASSLGVAGEETQYF
TRBD2	16	TRBV5-1	TRBJ2-3	-	TGCGCCAGCAGCCCGCCGGGGCGGGGGGGAGGAGATACGCAGTATTTT	CASSPPGRGGGDTQYF
TRBD1	15	TRBV5-1	TRBJ2-7	once	TGCGCCAGCAGCGCCGACACCGGGACAGGGAACGAGCAGTACTTC	CASSADTGTGNEQYF
-	15	TRBV9	TRBJ2-3	-	TGTGCCAGCAGCGAGGAGACTTCTAGCACAGATACGCAGTATTTT	CASSEETSSTDTQYF
-	12	TRBV10-2	TRBJ2-7	few	TGCGCCAGCAGTCCGGGACTCTACGAGCAGTACTTC	CASSPGLYEQYF
TRBD1	14	TRBV18	TRBJ2-1	-	TGTGCCAGCTCATTTGACAGGGTTGGCAATGAGCAGTTCTTC	CASSFDRVGNEQFF
TRBD1	15	TRBV2	TRBJ1-2	-	TGTGCCAGCAGGGGGACAGGGAAATTTAACTATGGCTACACCTTC	CASRGTGKFNYGYTF
-	14	TRBV29-1	TRBJ2-7	once	TGCAGCGTTGGGGTCAGGGGTCTCACCTACGAGCAGTACTTC	CSVGVRGLTYEQYF
-	16	TRBV2	TRBJ1-6	-	TGTGCCAGCAGTGCCGGGGTCAGCTCCTATAATTCACCCCTCCACTTT	CASSAGVSSYNSPLHF